Following are 15 T cell receptor beta chains from one sample sequenced in a study of early T cells in non-severe SARS-CoV-2 infection (dated by TCRdb to about 2021). The method was 5' RACE. Reads for this sample came from a NextSeq 500. The public sequencing data were trimmed at Q25 with fastp and processed into clonotypes with MiXCR by TCRdb, which kept only in-frame beta chains. Each CDR3 protein gets just one entry, which takes the most common genes and DNA from the rows behind it. In all, the sample holds over 90,000 distinct CDR3 sequences, and around 14% of those were seen once. Of the sample, 5% to 8% is held by the ten largest clones. Sequencing input: whole blood. Receptors originate from an adult who was a healthcare worker with PCR-confirmed SARS-CoV-2 infection or an uninfected control (not recorded which).

This CDR3 reads CASRSLAGGPDTQYF. The CDR3 DNA follows: TGCGCCAGCAGGAGCCTAGCGGGAGGACCCGATACGCAGTATTTT. The chain recombines TRBV5-1 with TRBJ2-3, with 11 bases fitting TRBD2. The germline gives CDR1 SGHRS, CDR2 YFSETQ. Unmatched junction bases numbered 8, after V lost 5 bases and J lost 6 bases. This CDR3 is 15 amino acids long.

This clonotype was recorded at least ten times. The chain recombines TRBV4-1 with TRBJ2-5; D possibly corresponds to TRBD1 (7 bases). The germline V gene has CDR1 MGHRA and CDR2 YSYEKL. The CDR3 sequence is 17 residues long. The V end was cut by 3 bases, the J end by 2 bases, with 19 bases between. The CDR3 here is CASSHLGLTGPQETQYF. As DNA, the CDR3 is TGCGCCAGCAGCCATTTGGGACTGACAGGGCCTCAAGAGACCCAGTACTTC.

In its sample, this clonotype was seen a few times. The chain is built from TRBV7-2 and TRBJ2-7; a weak D match, TRBD1 (5 bases). The CDR3 covers 14 residues. V was trimmed by 1 base and J by 4 bases, leaving 11 bases between them. Germline V lookup: CDR1 SGHTA, CDR2 FQGNSA. CDR3 sequence reads: CASSLVPRGYEQYF. DNA of the CDR3: TGTGCCAGCAGCTTAGTACCTAGGGGATACGAGCAGTACTTC. Looking up the rest from reference TRBV7-2 and TRBJ2-7 gives the full variable domain: GAGVSQSPSNKVTEKGKDVELRCDPISGHTALYWYRQSLGQGLEFLIYFQGNSAPDKSGLPSDRFSAERTGGSVSTLTIQRTQQEDSAVYLCASSLVPRGYEQYFGPGTRLTVT.

This clonotype was picked up many times. CDR3 protein: CASSLRGGYGYTF. CDR3 bases: TGTGCCAGCAGTTTAAGGGGAGGCTATGGCTACACCTTC. The chain is built from TRBV12-3 or TRBV12-4 and TRBJ1-2; TRBD1 might be the D (5 bases). This CDR3 is 13 amino acids long. Trimming removed 2 bases from V and 4 bases from J, with 8 bases in between.

The V call is TRBV11-2, the J call TRBJ2-4; D uncertain. This CDR3 is 15 amino acids long. Trimming stripped 0 bases from V and 6 bases from J, with 12 bases between. CDR1 and CDR2 (germline): SGHAT, FQNNGV. In DNA form, the CDR3 reads TGTGCCAGCAGCTTAGATCGGCTAGAGAGAAACATTCAGTACTTC. Amino acids: CASSLDRLERNIQYF.

The chain links TRBV28 to TRBJ2-5; 15 bases agree with TRBD2. V trimming: 9 bases; J trimming: 4 bases; junction bases outside the gene matches: 9. The CDR3 sequence is 16 residues long. Germline CDR1 MDHEN, CDR2 SYDVKM. The CDR3 DNA reads TGTGCCAGACTGTGGTGGGGACTAGCGGGAGGAGAGACCCAGTACTTC. It specifies CARLWWGLAGGETQYF.

A few counts support this clonotype. The chain couples TRBV5-8 to TRBJ2-4; 11 bases map to TRBD2. The germline V gene encodes CDR1 SGHTS and CDR2 YDEGEE. This CDR3 is 17 amino acids long. J lost 5 bases, V lost 7 bases, and 14 bases had no gene match. CDR3 amino acids: CASERVAGGPRQNIQYF. CDR3 nucleotide sequence: TGTGCCAGCGAAAGGGTAGCGGGAGGGCCTCGGCAAAACATTCAGTACTTC.

The chain couples TRBV10-3 to TRBJ2-1; perhaps TRBD2 as D (5 bases). From germline, CDR1 is ENHRY and CDR2 SYGVKD. The CDR3 has 13 amino acids. The V end lost 9 bases, the J end lost 10 bases, and 19 bases lay between the germline ends. The CDR3 nucleotides are TGTGCCATATTCAACCAGAGGGCCGACGAGCAGTTCTTC. Its translation is CAIFNQRADEQFF.

This clonotype appeared many times. V and J are TRBV15 and TRBJ1-4; the D gene is possibly TRBD1 (5 bases). In germline, CDR1 is LNHNV, CDR2 YYDKDF (reference sequence). Trimming removed 5 bases at V and 6 bases at J, with 16 bases between. The CDR3 length is 15 residues. CDR3 DNA: TGTGCCACCAGCCCCCGTCGAGGGACGGATGAAAAACTGTTTTTT. Protein product: CATSPRRGTDEKLFF.

This clonotype came up many times. CDR3 DNA: TGCGCCAGCAGCTTGGCCGGGACAGGGGGCGGCTACACCTTC. Translating gives CASSLAGTGGGYTF. The V and J genes are TRBV5-1 and TRBJ1-2; 12 bases line up with TRBD1. Germline lookup yields CDR1 SGHRS and CDR2 YFSETQ. The trim removed 0 bases at V and 8 bases at J, leaving 2 bases unmatched. This CDR3 is built from 14 residues.

The chain carries TRBV19 and TRBJ2-3, with D unclear. Germline CDR1 is LNHDA and CDR2 is SQIVND (reference sequence). This CDR3 is built from 15 residues. Trimming took off 3 bases at V and 0 bases at J, with 10 bases between the two ends. The CDR3 nucleotides read TGTGCCAGTAGTATTCGGGCCACTAGCACAGATACGCAGTATTTT. As protein: CASSIRATSTDTQYF.

The chain recombines TRBV28 with TRBJ2-3, with D perhaps TRBD2 (6 bases). The V gene lost 3 bases and the J gene lost 1 base, with 14 bases spanning the gap. The CDR3 runs 16 residues. The V gene's germline CDR1 is MDHEN and CDR2 SYDVKM. The CDR3 DNA sequence: TGTGCCAGCAGTTTCTTGGTTAGCGGCCGCACAGATACGCAGTATTTT. Translating gives CASSFLVSGRTDTQYF.

This clonotype has ten or more counts. The V call is TRBV6-4, the J call TRBJ2-1; 7 bases map to TRBD1. This CDR3 has 15 residues. J gave up 8 bases and V 6 bases, and 13 bases lay outside the gene matches. Germline V gives CDR1 MRHNA, CDR2 SNTAGT. The DNA for the CDR3 is TGTGCCAGCAGCCCTGACAGGGTGGGGGCTGATGAGCAGTTCTTC. It specifies CASSPDRVGADEQFF.

Ten or more counts support this clonotype. DNA for the CDR3: TGCGCCAGCAGCTTGTACAGGGTAGGAATGGAGACCCAGTACTTC. Encoded protein: CASSLYRVGMETQYF. V and J are TRBV5-1 and TRBJ2-5, with D tentatively TRBD1 (6 bases). The CDR3 extends over 15 amino acids. Per germline, CDR1 SGHRS and CDR2 YFSETQ. Trimming took 1 base from V and 5 from J, leaving 15 bases between them.

This clonotype has only a few counts. The chain couples TRBV20-1 to TRBJ1-5; 10 bases agree with TRBD1. CDR3 length: 13 amino acids. The ends lost 6 bases at V and 8 bases at J; junction bases unmatched: 7. Germline-derived CDR1 and CDR2 are DFQATT and SNEGSKA (reference sequence). As DNA, the CDR3 is TGCAGTGCCCAGGGACAGGGGATTGAGCCCCAGCATTTT. Translated, it gives CSAQGQGIEPQHF.